This T cell receptor (beta chain) was sequenced during a study of technical replicates of blood from a few donors. This CDR3 has 15 amino acids. Germline CDR1 is MDHEN and CDR2 is SYDVKM. J was trimmed by 6 bases and V by 6 bases; bases with no gene match: 10. Data came from immunoSEQ multiplex PCR; TCRdb stores just in-frame clones and leaves some out. The sample shows about 84,000 clones, 97% of them seen only once. This TCR was sampled from a human donor in good health. The V and J genes are TRBV28 and TRBJ2-1, with 8 bases identical to TRBD2. The source material was T cells isolated from PBMCs. The CDR3 protein is CASSFREGVFNEQFF. In nucleotides, the CDR3 is TGTGCCAGCAGCTTCCGGGAGGGGGTTTTCAATGAGCAGTTCTTC.